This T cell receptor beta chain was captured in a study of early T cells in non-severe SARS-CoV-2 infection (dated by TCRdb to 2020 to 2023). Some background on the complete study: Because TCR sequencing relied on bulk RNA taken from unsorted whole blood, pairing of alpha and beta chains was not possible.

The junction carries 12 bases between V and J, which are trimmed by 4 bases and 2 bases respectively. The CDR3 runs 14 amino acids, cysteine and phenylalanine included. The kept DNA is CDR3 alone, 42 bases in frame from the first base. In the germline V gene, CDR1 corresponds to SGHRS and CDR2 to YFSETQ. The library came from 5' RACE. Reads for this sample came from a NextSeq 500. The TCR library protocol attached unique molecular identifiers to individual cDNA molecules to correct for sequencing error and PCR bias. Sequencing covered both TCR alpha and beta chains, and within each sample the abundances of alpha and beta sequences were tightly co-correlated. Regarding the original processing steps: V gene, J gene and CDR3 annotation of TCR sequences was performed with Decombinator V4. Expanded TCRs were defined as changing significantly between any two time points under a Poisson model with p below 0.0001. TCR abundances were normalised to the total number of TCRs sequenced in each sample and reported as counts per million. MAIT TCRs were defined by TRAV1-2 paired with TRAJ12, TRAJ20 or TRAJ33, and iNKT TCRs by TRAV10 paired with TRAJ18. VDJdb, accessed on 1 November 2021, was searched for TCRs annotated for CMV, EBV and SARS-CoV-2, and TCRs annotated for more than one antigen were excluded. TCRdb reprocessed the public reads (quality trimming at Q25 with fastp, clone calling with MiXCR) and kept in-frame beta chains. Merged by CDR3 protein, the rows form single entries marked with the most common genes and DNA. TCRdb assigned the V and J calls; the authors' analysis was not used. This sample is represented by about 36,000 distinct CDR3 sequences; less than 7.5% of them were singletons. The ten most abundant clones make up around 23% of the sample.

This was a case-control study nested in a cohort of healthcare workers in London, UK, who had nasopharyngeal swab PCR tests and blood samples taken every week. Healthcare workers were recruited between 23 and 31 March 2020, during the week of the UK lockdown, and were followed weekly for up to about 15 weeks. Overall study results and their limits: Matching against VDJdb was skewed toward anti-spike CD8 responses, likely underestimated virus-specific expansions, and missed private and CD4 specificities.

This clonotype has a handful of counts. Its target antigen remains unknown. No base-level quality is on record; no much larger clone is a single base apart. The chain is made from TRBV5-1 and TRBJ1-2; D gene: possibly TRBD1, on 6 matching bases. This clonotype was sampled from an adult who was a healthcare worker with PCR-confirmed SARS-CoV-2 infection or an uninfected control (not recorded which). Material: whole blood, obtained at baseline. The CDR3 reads CASSPGAPNYGYTF. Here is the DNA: TGCGCCAGCAGCCCGGGGGCTCCGAACTATGGCTACACCTTC.